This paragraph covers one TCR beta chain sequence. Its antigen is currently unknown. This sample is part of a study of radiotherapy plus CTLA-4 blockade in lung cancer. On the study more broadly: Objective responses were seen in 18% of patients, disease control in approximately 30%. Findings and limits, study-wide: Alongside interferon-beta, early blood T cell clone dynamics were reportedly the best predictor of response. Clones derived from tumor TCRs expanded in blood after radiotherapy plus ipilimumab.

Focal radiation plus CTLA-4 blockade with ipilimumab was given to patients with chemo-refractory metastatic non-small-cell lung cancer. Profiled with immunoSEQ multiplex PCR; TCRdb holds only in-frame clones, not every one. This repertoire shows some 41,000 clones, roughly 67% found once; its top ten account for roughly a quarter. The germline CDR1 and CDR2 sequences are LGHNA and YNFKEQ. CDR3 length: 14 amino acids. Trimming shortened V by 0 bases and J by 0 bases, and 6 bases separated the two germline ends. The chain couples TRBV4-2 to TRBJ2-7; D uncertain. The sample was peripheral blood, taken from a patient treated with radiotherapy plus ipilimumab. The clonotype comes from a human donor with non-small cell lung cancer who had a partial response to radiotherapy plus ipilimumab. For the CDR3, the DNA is TGTGCCAGCAGCCAAGATCCCAGCTCCTACGAGCAGTACTTC. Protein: CASSQDPSSYEQYF.